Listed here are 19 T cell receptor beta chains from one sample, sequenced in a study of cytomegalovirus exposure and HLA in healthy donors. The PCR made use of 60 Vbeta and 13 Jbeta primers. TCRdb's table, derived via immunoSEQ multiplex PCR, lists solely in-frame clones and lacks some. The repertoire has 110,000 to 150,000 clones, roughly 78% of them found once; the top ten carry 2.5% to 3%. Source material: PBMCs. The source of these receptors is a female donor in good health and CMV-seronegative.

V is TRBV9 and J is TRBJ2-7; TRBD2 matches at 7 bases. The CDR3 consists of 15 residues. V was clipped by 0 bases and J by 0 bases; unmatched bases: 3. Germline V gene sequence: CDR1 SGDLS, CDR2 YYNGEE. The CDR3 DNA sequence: TGTGCCAGCAGCGTAGGGGAGGGTTCCTCCTACGAGCAGTACTTC. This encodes CASSVGEGSSYEQYF.

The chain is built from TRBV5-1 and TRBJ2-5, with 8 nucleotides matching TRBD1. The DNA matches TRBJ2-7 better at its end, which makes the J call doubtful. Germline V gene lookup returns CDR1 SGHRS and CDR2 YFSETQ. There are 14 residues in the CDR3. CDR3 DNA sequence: TGCGCCAGCAGCTTAGGGACAGGACCCTACGAGCAGTACTTC. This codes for CASSLGTGPYEQYF.

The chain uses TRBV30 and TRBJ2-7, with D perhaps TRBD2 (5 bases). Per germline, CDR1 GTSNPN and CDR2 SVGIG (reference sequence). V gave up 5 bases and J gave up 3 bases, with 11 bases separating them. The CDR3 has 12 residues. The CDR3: CAWGPGIYEQYF. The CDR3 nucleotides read TGTGCCTGGGGGCCGGGGATCTACGAGCAGTACTTC.

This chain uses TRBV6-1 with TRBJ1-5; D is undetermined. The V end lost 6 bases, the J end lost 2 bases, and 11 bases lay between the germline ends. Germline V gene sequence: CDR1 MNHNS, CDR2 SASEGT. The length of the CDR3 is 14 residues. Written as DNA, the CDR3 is TGTGCCAGCAGACACGAGACACGCAATCAGCCCCAGCATTTT. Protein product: CASRHETRNQPQHF.

The CDR3 loop is CASSLVGEDEQYF. The CDR3 coding sequence is TGTGCCAGCAGCTTAGTGGGAGAAGACGAGCAGTACTTC. This rearrangement joins TRBV11-3 to TRBJ2-7; the D gene is possibly TRBD2 (5 bases). The V and J ends lost 1 base and 5 bases respectively, with 9 bases between them. The CDR3 runs to 13 residues. CDR1 is SGHNT, CDR2 YENEEA, per germline.

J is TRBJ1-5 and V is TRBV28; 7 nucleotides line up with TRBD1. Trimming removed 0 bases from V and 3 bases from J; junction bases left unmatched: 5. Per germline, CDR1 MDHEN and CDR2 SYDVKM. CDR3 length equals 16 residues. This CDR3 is CASSLWAGGSNQPQHF. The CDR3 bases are TGTGCCAGCAGTTTATGGGCAGGGGGTTCCAATCAGCCCCAGCATTTT.

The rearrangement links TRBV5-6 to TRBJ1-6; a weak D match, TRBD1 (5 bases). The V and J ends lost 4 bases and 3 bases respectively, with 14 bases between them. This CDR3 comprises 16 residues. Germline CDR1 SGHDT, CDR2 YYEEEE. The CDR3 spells CASSALRAHYNSPLHF. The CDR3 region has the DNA TGTGCCAGCAGCGCCCTCAGGGCTCACTATAATTCACCCCTCCACTTT.

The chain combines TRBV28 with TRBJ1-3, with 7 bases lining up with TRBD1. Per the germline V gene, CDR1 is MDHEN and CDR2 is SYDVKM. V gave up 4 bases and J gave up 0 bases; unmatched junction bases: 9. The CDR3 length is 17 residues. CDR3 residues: CASSSPVAGGSGNTIYF. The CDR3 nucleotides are TGTGCCAGCAGTTCTCCCGTGGCAGGGGGCTCTGGAAACACCATATATTTT.

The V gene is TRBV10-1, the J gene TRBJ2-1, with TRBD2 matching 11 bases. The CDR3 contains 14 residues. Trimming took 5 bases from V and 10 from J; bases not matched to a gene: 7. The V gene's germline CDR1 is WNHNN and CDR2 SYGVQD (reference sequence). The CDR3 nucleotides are TGCGCCAGCAGTTATGGGACTAGCGGCGGCGAGCAGTTCTTC. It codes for CASSYGTSGGEQFF.

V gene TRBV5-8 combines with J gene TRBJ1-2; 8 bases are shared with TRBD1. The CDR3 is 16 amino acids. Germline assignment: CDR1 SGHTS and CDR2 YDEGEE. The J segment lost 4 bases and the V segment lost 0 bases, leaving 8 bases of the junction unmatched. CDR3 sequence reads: CASSLVRTGRGYGYTF. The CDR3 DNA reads TGTGCCAGCAGCTTGGTTCGGACAGGGCGCGGCTATGGCTACACCTTC. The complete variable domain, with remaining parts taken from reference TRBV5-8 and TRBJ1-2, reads EAGVTQSPTHLIKTRGQQATLRCSPISGHTSVYWYQQALGLGLQFLLWYDEGEERNRGNFPPRFSGRQFPNYSSELNVNALELEDSALYLCASSLVRTGRGYGYTFGSGTRLTVV.

CDR3 DNA: TGTGCCAGCTCACCACCGAACTCGGGCAATCAGCCCCAGCATTTT. Protein: CASSPPNSGNQPQHF. The chain joins TRBV18 to TRBJ1-5; D gene ambiguous. The CDR3 length is 15 residues. CDR1 and CDR2 from the germline V gene are KGHSH and LQKENI. Trimming removed 0 bases at V and 2 bases at J, with 8 bases between. Based on the CDR3 plus reference TRBV18 and TRBJ1-5, the full variable domain is NAGVMQNPRHLVRRRGQEARLRCSPMKGHSHVYWYRQLPEEGLKFMVYLQKENIIDESGMPKERFSAEFPKEGPSILRIQQVVRGDSAAYFCASSPPNSGNQPQHFGDGTRLSIL.

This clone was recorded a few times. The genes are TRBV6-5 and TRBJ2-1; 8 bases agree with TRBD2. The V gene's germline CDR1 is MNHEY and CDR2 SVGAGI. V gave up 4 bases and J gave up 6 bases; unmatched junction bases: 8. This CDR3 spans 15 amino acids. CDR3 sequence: CASSSSGGLGNEQFF. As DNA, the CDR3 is TGTGCCAGCAGTTCATCGGGAGGGCTCGGCAATGAGCAGTTCTTC.

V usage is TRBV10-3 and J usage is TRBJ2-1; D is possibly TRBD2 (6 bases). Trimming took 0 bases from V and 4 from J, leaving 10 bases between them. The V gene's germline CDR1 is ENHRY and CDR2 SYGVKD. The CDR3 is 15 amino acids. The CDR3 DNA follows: TGTGCCATCAGTGAGTCAATGGGGGGTTACAATGAGCAGTTCTTC. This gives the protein CAISESMGGYNEQFF.

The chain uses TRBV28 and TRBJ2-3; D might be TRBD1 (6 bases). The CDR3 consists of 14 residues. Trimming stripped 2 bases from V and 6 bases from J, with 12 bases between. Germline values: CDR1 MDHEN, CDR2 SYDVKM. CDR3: CASSLMQGSDTQYF. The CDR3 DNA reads TGTGCCAGCAGTTTAATGCAGGGGTCGGATACGCAGTATTTT.

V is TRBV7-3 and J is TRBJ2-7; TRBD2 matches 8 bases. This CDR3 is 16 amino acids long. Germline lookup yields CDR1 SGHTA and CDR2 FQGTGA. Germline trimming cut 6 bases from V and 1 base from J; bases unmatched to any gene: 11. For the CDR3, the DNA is TGTGCCAGCAGTCCCATAATGCGGGGGGAATCCTACGAGCAGTACTTC. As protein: CASSPIMRGESYEQYF.

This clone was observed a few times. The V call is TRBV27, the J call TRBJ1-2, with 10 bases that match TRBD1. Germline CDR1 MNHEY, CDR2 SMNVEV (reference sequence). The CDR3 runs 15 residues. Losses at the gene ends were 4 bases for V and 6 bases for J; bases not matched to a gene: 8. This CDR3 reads CASSSTDRGLDGYTF. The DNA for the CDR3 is TGTGCCAGCAGTTCAACCGACAGGGGGCTGGATGGCTACACCTTC.

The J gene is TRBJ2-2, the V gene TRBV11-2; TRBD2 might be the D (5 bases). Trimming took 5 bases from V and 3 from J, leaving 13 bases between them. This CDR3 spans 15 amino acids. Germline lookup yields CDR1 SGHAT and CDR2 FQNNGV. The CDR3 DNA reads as TGTGCCAGCAGCCGGAGAGGGCTCGACACCGGGGAGCTGTTTTTT. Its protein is CASSRRGLDTGELFF.

The DNA for the CDR3 is TGTGCCAGCAGGGTTGGGACTAGCGGGAGTCCGGGCGAGCAGTACTTC. The encoded protein is CASRVGTSGSPGEQYF. This chain links TRBV2 with TRBJ2-7; 14 positions match TRBD2. Trimming removed 6 bases from V and 6 bases from J; junction bases left unmatched: 10. Germline CDR1 SNHLY, CDR2 FYNNEI. There are 16 residues in the CDR3.

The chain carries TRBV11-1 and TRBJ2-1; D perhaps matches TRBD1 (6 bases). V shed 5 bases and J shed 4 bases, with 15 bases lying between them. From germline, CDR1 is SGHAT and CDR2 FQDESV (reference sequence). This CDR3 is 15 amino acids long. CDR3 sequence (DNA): TGTGCCAGCAGCCTTAGGGTAGGGGGTTACAATGAGCAGTTCTTC. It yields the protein CASSLRVGGYNEQFF.